Listed below are T cell receptor beta chains from one sample, sequenced in a study of blood T cell repertoires in COVID-19. Clones were sequenced by immunoSEQ multiplex PCR, and TCRdb holds only the in-frame ones, with some missing. The sample holds fewer than 300,000 clones, approximately 84% seen once. The sample was peripheral blood. All receptors come from a human donor with COVID-19, enrolled during active disease. The donor label of this sample is uncertain. Both conserved end residues are part of each CDR3. A D gene is named only where the DNA matches it firmly.

V: TRBV19
D: NA
J: TRBJ2-3
CDR3: CASSPRTGGDTQYF

V: TRBV12-2
D: NA
J: TRBJ2-2
CDR3: CASRLWELAVNTGELFF

V: TRBV4-3
D: TRBD1
J: TRBJ1-5
CDR3: CASSRTGGNQPQHF

V: TRBV6-5
D: TRBD1
J: TRBJ1-1
CDR3: CASLGQTNTEAFF

V: TRBV15
D: TRBD2
J: TRBJ2-1
CDR3: CATSRGVAGVDNEQFF

V: TRBV27
D: TRBD1
J: TRBJ2-7
CDR3: CASRKDRVVSEQYF

V: TRBV21-1
D: NA
J: TRBJ2-7
CDR3: CASSDPGLAGLYEQYF

V: TRBV7-3
D: NA
J: TRBJ2-1
CDR3: CASSSTSPGGNEQFF

V: TRBV28
D: NA
J: TRBJ2-1
CDR3: CAALRLGVNEQFF

V: TRBV4-2
D: NA
J: TRBJ2-1
CDR3: CASSQDGVRWGDSPHLDNEQFF

V: TRBV9
D: NA
J: TRBJ2-7
CDR3: CASSVGANSYEQYF

V: TRBV5-1
D: TRBD2
J: TRBJ2-2
CDR3: CASSLGPGGTSGELFF

V: TRBV18
D: NA
J: TRBJ2-1
CDR3: CASSPGQASYNEQFF

V: TRBV7-6
D: TRBD1
J: TRBJ1-1
CDR3: CASSSLRDRGAEAFF

V: TRBV7-9
D: NA
J: TRBJ2-3
CDR3: CASSAHTSTDTQYF

V: TRBV4-1
D: NA
J: TRBJ2-3
CDR3: CAGPPDTQYF

V: TRBV6-6
D: TRBD1
J: TRBJ2-7
CDR3: CATLTGAKDEQYF

V: TRBV11-2
D: TRBD1
J: TRBJ2-5
CDR3: CASSLQGDETQYF

V: TRBV18
D: TRBD2
J: TRBJ2-3
CDR3: CASSPNAAGLAGGSDTQYF

V: TRBV7-2
D: TRBD1
J: TRBJ1-1
CDR3: CASSLRQGGGEAFF

V: TRBV27
D: TRBD1
J: TRBJ1-5
CDR3: CASSQGAGEKIYQPQHF

V: TRBV2
D: TRBD1
J: TRBJ2-7
CDR3: CASSETGASHEQYF

V: TRBV27
D: TRBD2
J: TRBJ2-5
CDR3: CASSLELAGRETQYF

V: TRBV9
D: NA
J: TRBJ1-5
CDR3: CASSPSGILNQPQHF

V: TRBV2
D: TRBD1
J: TRBJ2-5
CDR3: CASSPPGQGAETQYF

V: TRBV9
D: TRBD1
J: TRBJ1-5
CDR3: CASSGGQADQPQHF

V: TRBV6-8
D: TRBD2
J: TRBJ2-7
CDR3: CASNLTGLAGYEQYF

V: TRBV6-5
D: NA
J: TRBJ1-2
CDR3: CASSYRGFGYTF

V: TRBV27
D: TRBD2
J: TRBJ2-5
CDR3: CASSPDSGTSGRVVPYF

V: TRBV3-1/TRBV3-2
D: TRBD1
J: TRBJ1-2
CDR3: CASSQIPPGQGSGYTF

V: TRBV30
D: NA
J: TRBJ2-5
CDR3: CAWSSGAETQYF

V: TRBV5-1
D: NA
J: TRBJ1-2
CDR3: CASSPSGSTNGYTF

V: TRBV6-5
D: TRBD1
J: TRBJ2-1
CDR3: CASSWGQNNEQFF

V: TRBV18
D: NA
J: TRBJ2-5
CDR3: CASSPARTQETQYF

V: TRBV19
D: TRBD2
J: TRBJ2-2
CDR3: CASSIGLAGSIANTGELFF

V: TRBV7-7
D: NA
J: TRBJ2-5
CDR3: CASSLALLETQYF

V: TRBV20-1
D: NA
J: TRBJ2-7
CDR3: CSASSPSYEQYF

V: TRBV7-3
D: NA
J: TRBJ2-3
CDR3: CASSLKLANTDTQYF

V: TRBV4-3
D: NA
J: TRBJ1-1
CDR3: CASSQRQDENTEAFF

V: TRBV11-2
D: TRBD1
J: TRBJ1-1
CDR3: CASSWDSNTEAFF